These T cell receptor beta chains were read from a single sample in a study of identifying expanded T cells in peripheral blood. Sequenced by immunoSEQ multiplex PCR; TCRdb stores in-frame clones only, minus some. The table has some 65,000 clones, over 80% seen once. Sequenced material: blood. These receptors were collected from a person between 18 and 70 years old in good health. CDR3s include the opening cysteine and the closing phenylalanine or tryptophan. A D gene is named only where the DNA matches it firmly. A clone size is listed for some rows: how often the clone was seen (once, few, many), or a class if it is expanded.

j_gene | d_gene | v_gene | len | abundance | CDR3nt | CDR3aa
TRBJ1-2 | NA | TRBV7-9 | 14 | NA | TGTGCCAGCAGCTACACGGGGGGAGTCTATGGCTACACCTTC | CASSYTGGVYGYTF
TRBJ2-5 | NA | TRBV7-3 | 13 | NA | TGTGCCAGCAGCTTACGTCTGGAAGAGACCCAGTACTTC | CASSLRLEETQYF
TRBJ1-1 | NA | TRBV25-1 | 11 | NA | TGTGCCAGCAGTGTGGGGACTCAAGCTTTCTTT | CASSVGTQAFF
TRBJ1-2 | NA | TRBV6-5 | 12 | NA | TGTGCCAGCAGTTACCGGGGGTATGGCTACACCTTC | CASSYRGYGYTF
TRBJ1-1 | NA | TRBV19 | 13 | NA | TGTGCCAGTAGCACAATAGGCGGCCGCGGAGCTTTCTTT | CASSTIGGRGAFF
TRBJ1-6 | NA | TRBV30 | 13 | NA | TGTGCCTGGAGGGCAGGAAATAATTCACCCCTCCACTTT | CAWRAGNNSPLHF
TRBJ2-3 | NA | TRBV9 | 14 | NA | TGTGCCAGCAGCGTAGCCGGCAGCACAGATACGCAGTATTTT | CASSVAGSTDTQYF
TRBJ2-1 | NA | TRBV10-2 | 14 | NA | TGCGCCAGCAGTGAGTCGAAGGGGCGGCATGAGCAGTTCTTC | CASSESKGRHEQFF
TRBJ2-5 | NA | TRBV11-2 | 14 | NA | TGTGCCAGCAGCCGAGCGGGCTATAAAGAGACCCAGTACTTC | CASSRAGYKETQYF
TRBJ1-1 | NA | TRBV19 | 13 | NA | TGTGCCAGTAGTCAAACCCTTGTTGCGAGGGCTTTCTTT | CASSQTLVARAFF
TRBJ1-5 | NA | TRBV6-5 | 15 | medium-sized | TGTGCCAGCAGTCCGTCCGACAGGCCTTTTCAGCCCCAGCATTTT | CASSPSDRPFQPQHF
TRBJ2-2 | NA | TRBV7-2 | 14 | NA | TGTGCCAGCACAGGGGCGCGTAACACCGGGGAGCTGTTTTTT | CASTGARNTGELFF
TRBJ2-7 | TRBD2 | TRBV5-1 | 14 | NA | TGCGCCAGCAGCCAGTCTAGCGGGAGAAACGAGCAGTACTTC | CASSQSSGRNEQYF
TRBJ2-5 | NA | TRBV9 | 15 | NA | TGTGCCAGCAGCGTAGTAAGCGGGTACCAAGAGACCCAGTACTTC | CASSVVSGYQETQYF
TRBJ1-1 | NA | TRBV7-2 | 13 | NA | TGTGCCAGCAGCTTGGCCCCCGAGACTGAAGCTTTCTTT | CASSLAPETEAFF
TRBJ1-2 | TRBD1 | TRBV11-2 | 14 | NA | TGTGCCAGCAGCCCCGGAACAGGGGGCTATGGCTACACCTTC | CASSPGTGGYGYTF
TRBJ1-2 | TRBD1 | TRBV5-1 | 14 | many | TGCGCCAGCAGCTCAGGGACAGCCGCTGATGGCTACACCTTC | CASSSGTAADGYTF
TRBJ1-1 | NA | TRBV28 | 12 | few | TGTGCCAGCTGGGTTGGGGGAGGCGAAGCTTTCTTT | CASWVGGGEAFF
TRBJ2-4 | NA | TRBV6-6 | 11 | NA | TGTGCCAGCACCGGCAAAAACATTCAGTACTTC | CASTGKNIQYF
TRBJ1-2 | NA | TRBV6-5 | 15 | NA | TGTGCCAGCAGTTACTCGGGTTCGGGAAACTATGGCTACACCTTC | CASSYSGSGNYGYTF
TRBJ2-2 | NA | TRBV2 | 14 | once | TGTGCCAGCACAAAGATCACAGCGGCCGGGGAGCTGTTTTTT | CASTKITAAGELFF
TRBJ1-4 | NA | TRBV13 | 16 | once | TGTGCCAGCAGCCTCCGGACAGTTGCAACTAATGAAAAACTGTTTTTT | CASSLRTVATNEKLFF
TRBJ2-5 | TRBD1 | TRBV2 | 15 | NA | TGTGCCAGCAGTGAACAGACAGGGGTGGCAGAGACCCAGTACTTC | CASSEQTGVAETQYF
TRBJ1-4 | NA | TRBV14 | 14 | NA | TGTGCCAGCAGCCAAGTCAATCCCCTTGGGAAACTGTTTTTT | CASSQVNPLGKLFF
TRBJ1-1 | TRBD1 | TRBV19 | 14 | NA | TGTGCCAGTAGTATGACAGGGGAGTCCACTGAAGCTTTCTTT | CASSMTGESTEAFF
TRBJ2-2 | NA | TRBV7-3 | 17 | NA | TGTGCCAGCAGCCAAAGAACTGTGACAGGGAACACCGGGGAGCTGTTTTTT | CASSQRTVTGNTGELFF
TRBJ2-7 | NA | TRBV5-5 | 15 | NA | TGTGCCAGCAGCTTGTCGACGGGAGAGTCCTACGAGCAGTACTTC | CASSLSTGESYEQYF
TRBJ2-3 | NA | TRBV14 | 18 | NA | TGTGCCAGCAGCCAAGATCGAGAGGCGTCGGGCCGCACAGATACGCAGTATTTT | CASSQDREASGRTDTQYF
TRBJ2-3 | NA | TRBV19 | 17 | NA | TGTGCCAGTAGTAGTCTAGCGTTGGGGCCCAGCACAGATACGCAGTATTTT | CASSSLALGPSTDTQYF
TRBJ1-2 | NA | TRBV6-5 | 10 | NA | TGTGCCAGCTTCGACTATGGCTACACCTTC | CASFDYGYTF
TRBJ1-5 | NA | TRBV27 | 13 | NA | TGTGCCAGCAGTTCCCAGAGCAATCAGCCCCAGCATTTT | CASSSQSNQPQHF
TRBJ2-1 | NA | TRBV6-5 | 14 | NA | TGTGCCAGCAGTTCACCGGCCACTAGCAATGAGCAGTTCTTC | CASSSPATSNEQFF
TRBJ1-1 | NA | TRBV21-1 | 15 | NA | TGTGCCAGCAGCAAAGCTGGAAGGGGTGGTTTTGGAGCTTTCTTT | CASSKAGRGGFGAFF
TRBJ2-6 | NA | TRBV30 | 14 | NA | TGTGCCTGGAGCCAAGGGAAAGGGGCCAACGTCCTGACTTTC | CAWSQGKGANVLTF
TRBJ2-4 | TRBD1 | TRBV29-1 | 12 | NA | TGCAGCGCTGGGACAGGGGGAAACATTCAGTACTTC | CSAGTGGNIQYF
TRBJ2-1 | TRBD2 | TRBV6-5 | 15 | few | TGTGCCAGCAGCCTCCGACCAACTAGCGGAACCATGGAGTTCTTC | CASSLRPTSGTMEFF
TRBJ1-2 | NA | TRBV9 | 14 | few | TGTGCCAGCAGCGGAGCACAAAGGGGGGAAGGCTACACCTTC | CASSGAQRGEGYTF
TRBJ1-1 | NA | TRBV5-6 | 12 | NA | TGTGCCAGCAGCTTGGAGGGCTTGGGAGCTTTCTTT | CASSLEGLGAFF
TRBJ1-2 | NA | TRBV6-5 | 13 | NA | TGTGCCAGCAGTCGTATTCAGGGTCATGGCTACACCTTC | CASSRIQGHGYTF
TRBJ2-2 | TRBD1 | TRBV4-2 | 16 | NA | TGTGCCAGCAGCCTCGGGACAGGGGGCAGGACCGGGGAGCTGTTTTTT | CASSLGTGGRTGELFF
TRBJ2-4 | NA | TRBV7-2 | 14 | NA | TGTGCCAGCAGCTTGGGGGGTTATAAGGACATTCAGTACTTC | CASSLGGYKDIQYF
TRBJ2-1 | TRBD2 | TRBV9 | 16 | NA | TGTGCCAGCAGCTCCCTAACTAGCGGGGGGGCCAATGAGCAGTTCTTC | CASSSLTSGGANEQFF
TRBJ2-5 | NA | TRBV20-1 | 11 | NA | TGCAGTGCTAGCAGGCAAGAGACCCAGTACTTC | CSASRQETQYF
TRBJ1-1 | TRBD1 | TRBV5-6 | 12 | NA | TGTGCCAGCAGGAGGGGGCTGACTGAAGCTTTCTTT | CASRRGLTEAFF
TRBJ2-2 | TRBD2 | TRBV30 | 17 | NA | TGTGCCTGGAGTGGCCCACTAGCGGGAGGGCAGAGCGGGGAGCTGTTTTTT | CAWSGPLAGGQSGELFF
TRBJ2-1 | TRBD2 | TRBV7-8 | 15 | NA | TGTGCCAGCAGCTTCAGGCTAGCGGCATACAATGAGCAGTTCTTC | CASSFRLAAYNEQFF
TRBJ2-5 | NA | TRBV28 | 14 | NA | TGTGCCAGCAGCTCCCCCCCAGGGATCGAGACCCAGTACTTC | CASSSPPGIETQYF
TRBJ2-1 | TRBD2 | TRBV5-1 | 16 | NA | TGCGCCAGCAGCTTGGACGGGACTAGGACCTACAATGAGCAGTTCTTC | CASSLDGTRTYNEQFF
TRBJ2-7 | TRBD2 | TRBV2 | 15 | NA | TGTGCCAGCAGTGAAGTCGGGGGGAGGACCTACGAGCAGTACTTC | CASSEVGGRTYEQYF
TRBJ2-3 | NA | TRBV2 | 16 | NA | TGTGCCAGCAGTGAAGCGCTTAGGGGGAACACAGATACGCAGTATTTT | CASSEALRGNTDTQYF
TRBJ2-7 | NA | TRBV18 | 13 | NA | TGTGCCAGCTCACCAGAAGTCTCCTACGAGCAGTACTTC | CASSPEVSYEQYF
TRBJ1-1 | TRBD1 | TRBV5-1 | 14 | NA | TGCGCCAGCAGCTTTCGACAGGGGAGCACTGAAGCTTTCTTT | CASSFRQGSTEAFF
TRBJ1-4 | NA | TRBV7-2 | 15 | NA | TGTGCCAGCAGCTTAGGAGGCCAGGGACCTGAAAAACTGTTTTTT | CASSLGGQGPEKLFF
TRBJ2-5 | NA | TRBV11-2 | 14 | NA | TGTGCCAGCAGCCCACGCAAAGTGCGGGAGACCCAGTACTTC | CASSPRKVRETQYF